This T cell receptor (beta chain) was retrieved from a study of spatial heterogeneity in lung cancer. On the study more broadly: Each distinct TCR and UMI combination averaged more than ten appearances in raw reads.

Individual TCR cDNA molecules each bore their own unique molecular identifier. TCRdb called the 5' RACE reads again in MiXCR, with one record for every CDR3 protein. The data contain nearly 80,000 distinct CDR3 sequences, around 7.8% of them singletons. Stated time point: sample taken at primary tumor resection. Extraction of whole RNA from tumor, nontumor lung or frozen PBMC preceded unsorted sequencing. This clonotype was counted many times. The sample here was PBMCs, taken at surgery. This sequence was found in a male donor with early-stage non-small cell lung cancer.

DNA for the CDR3: TGCGCCAGCAGCTTGAAGCCCTCAGGCCCACTTGAAGCTTTCTTT. This translates into CASSLKPSGPLEAFF. The chain uses TRBV5-1 and TRBJ1-1, with no clear D. Germline-derived CDR1 and CDR2 are SGHRS and YFSETQ. The length of the CDR3 is 15 residues. Trimming shortened V by 1 base and J by 7 bases, and 17 bases separated the two germline ends.